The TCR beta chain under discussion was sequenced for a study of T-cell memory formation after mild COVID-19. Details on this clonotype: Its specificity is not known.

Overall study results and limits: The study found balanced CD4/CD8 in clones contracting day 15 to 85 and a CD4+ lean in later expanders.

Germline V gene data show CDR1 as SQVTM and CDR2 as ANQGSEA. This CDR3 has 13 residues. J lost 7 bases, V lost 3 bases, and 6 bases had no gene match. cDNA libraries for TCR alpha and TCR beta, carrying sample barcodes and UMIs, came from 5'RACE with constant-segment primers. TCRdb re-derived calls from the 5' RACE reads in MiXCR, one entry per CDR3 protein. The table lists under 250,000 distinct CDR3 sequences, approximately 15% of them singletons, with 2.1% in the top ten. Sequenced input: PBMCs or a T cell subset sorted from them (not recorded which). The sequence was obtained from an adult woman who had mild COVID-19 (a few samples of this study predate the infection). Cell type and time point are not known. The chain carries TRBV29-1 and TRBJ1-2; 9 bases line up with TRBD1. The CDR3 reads CSVDVGDRAGYTF. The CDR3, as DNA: TGCAGCGTTGATGTGGGGGACAGGGCTGGCTACACCTTC.